The subject of this entry is one T cell receptor beta chain. The entry originates in a study of control samples from healthy donors and cancer patients. Method: immunoSEQ multiplex PCR; TCRdb's copy keeps in-frame clones and lacks some. This table has about 130,000 clones, nearly 90% appearing once. In germline, CDR1 is KGHSH, CDR2 LQKENI. With V trimmed by 2 bases and J by 0 bases, 5 bases remained unmatched. The CDR3 sequence is 16 residues long. The sample comprised blood. The chain links TRBV18 to TRBJ1-1, with 8 bases fitting TRBD1. This TCR was sampled from a man in his fifties in good health. CDR3 amino acids: CASSPGQGVMNTEAFF. The CDR3 DNA follows: TGTGCCAGCTCACCAGGACAGGGAGTGATGAACACTGAAGCTTTCTTT.